This TCR beta chain was identified during a study of blood T cell repertoires in COVID-19. Clinical history reported by participants formed the basis on which cohorts were assigned. Cohort 3 donors counted as recovered after two negative PCRs, clearance, or resolved symptoms. As processed by the authors: Amplification of reference gene primers was used by the study to estimate nucleated cell counts. Sequencing was performed with immunoSEQ multiplex PCR; in TCRdb, only in-frame clones are kept and a portion is missing. The V and J calls and clone size are taken from that table; D and trimming were inferred from the DNA. The data show hundreds of thousands of clones, with around 87% seen just once and 10% held by the top ten. V was cut by 4 bases and J by 7 bases, with 22 bases left in between. The CDR3 runs 16 residues. CDR1 and CDR2 from the germline V gene are SGHVS and FQNEAQ.

The clonotype was recovered from a woman aged 50 to 60 who had recovered from COVID-19. This sequence joins TRBV7-8 and TRBJ1-2; no definite D call. Material for sequencing was PBMCs or T cells enriched from blood (not recorded which). The CDR3 DNA reads as TGTGCCAGCAGCTCGAGGTTCTTAGGGAGCGGCTTTGGCTACACCTTC. Translation gives CASSSRFLGSGFGYTF.